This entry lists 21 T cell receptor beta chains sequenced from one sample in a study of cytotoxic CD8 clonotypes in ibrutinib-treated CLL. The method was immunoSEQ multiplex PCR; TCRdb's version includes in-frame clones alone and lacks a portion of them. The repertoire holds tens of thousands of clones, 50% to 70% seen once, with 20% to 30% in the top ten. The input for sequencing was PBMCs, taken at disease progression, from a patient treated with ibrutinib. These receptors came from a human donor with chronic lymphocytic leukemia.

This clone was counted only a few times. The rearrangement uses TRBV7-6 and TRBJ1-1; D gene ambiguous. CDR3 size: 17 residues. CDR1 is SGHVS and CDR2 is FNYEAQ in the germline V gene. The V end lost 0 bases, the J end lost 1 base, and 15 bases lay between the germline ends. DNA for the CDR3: TGTGCCAGCAGCTTAGCGCTCGCAGAATTATCGAACACTGAAGCTTTCTTT. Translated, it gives CASSLALAELSNTEAFF.

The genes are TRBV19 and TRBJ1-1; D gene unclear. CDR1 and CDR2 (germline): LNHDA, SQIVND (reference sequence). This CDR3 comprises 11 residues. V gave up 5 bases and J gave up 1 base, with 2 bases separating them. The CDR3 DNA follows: TGTGCCAGTAGTCGGAACACTGAAGCTTTCTTT. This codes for CASSRNTEAFF.

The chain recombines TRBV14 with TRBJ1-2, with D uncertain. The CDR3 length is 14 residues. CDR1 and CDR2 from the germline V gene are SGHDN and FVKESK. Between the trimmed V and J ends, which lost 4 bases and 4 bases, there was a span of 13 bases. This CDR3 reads CASSRREQTYGYTF. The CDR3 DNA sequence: TGTGCCAGCAGCCGAAGGGAACAGACCTATGGCTACACCTTC.

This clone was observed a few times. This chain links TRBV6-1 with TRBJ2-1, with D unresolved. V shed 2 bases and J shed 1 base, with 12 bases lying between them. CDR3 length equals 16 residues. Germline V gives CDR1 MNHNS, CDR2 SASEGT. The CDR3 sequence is CASSESRVRSYNEQFF. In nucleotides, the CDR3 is TGTGCCAGCAGTGAAAGCCGGGTTAGGTCCTACAATGAGCAGTTCTTC.

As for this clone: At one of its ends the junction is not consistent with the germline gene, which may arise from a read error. The DNA for the CDR3 is TGTGCCAGCAGTTTATTTTCCGGGAACACCTACGAGCAGTACTTT. Translating gives CASSLFSGNTYEQYF. The chain recombines TRBV27 with TRBJ2-7; tentatively, D is TRBD2 (5 bases). Per the germline V gene, CDR1 is MNHEY and CDR2 is SMNVEV (reference sequence). This CDR3 comprises 15 residues.

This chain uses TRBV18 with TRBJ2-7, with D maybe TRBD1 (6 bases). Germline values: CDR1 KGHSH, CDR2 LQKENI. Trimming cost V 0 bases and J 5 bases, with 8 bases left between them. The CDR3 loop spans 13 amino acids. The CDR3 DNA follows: TGTGCCAGCTCACCACCGGGACAAGACGAGCAGTACTTC. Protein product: CASSPPGQDEQYF.

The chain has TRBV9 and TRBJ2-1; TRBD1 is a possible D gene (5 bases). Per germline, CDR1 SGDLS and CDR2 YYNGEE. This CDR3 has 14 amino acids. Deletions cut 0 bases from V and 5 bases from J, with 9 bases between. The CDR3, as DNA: TGTGCCAGCAGCGTAGCGACAGCCAACAATGAGCAGTTCTTC. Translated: CASSVATANNEQFF. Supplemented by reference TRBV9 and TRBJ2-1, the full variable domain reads DSGVTQTPKHLITATGQRVTLRCSPRSGDLSVYWYQQSLDQGLQFLIQYYNGEERAKGNILERFSAQQFPDLHSELNLSSLELGDSALYFCASSVATANNEQFFGPGTRLTVL.

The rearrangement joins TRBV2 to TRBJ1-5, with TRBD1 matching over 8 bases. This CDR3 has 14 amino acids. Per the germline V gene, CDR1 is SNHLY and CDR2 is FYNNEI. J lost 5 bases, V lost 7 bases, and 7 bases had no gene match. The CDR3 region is CASTDRGRDQPQHF. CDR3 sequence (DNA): TGTGCCAGCACCGACAGGGGACGGGATCAGCCCCAGCATTTT.

This CDR3 is CASSQGWGTFEAFF. The CDR3 DNA reads TGTGCCAGCAGCCAAGGATGGGGGACTTTTGAAGCTTTCTTT. The genes are TRBV7-2 and TRBJ1-1, with a possible D match to TRBD1 (5 bases). This CDR3 comprises 14 residues. V was pared by 5 bases and J by 7 bases, with 17 bases between. Germline values: CDR1 SGHTA, CDR2 FQGNSA.

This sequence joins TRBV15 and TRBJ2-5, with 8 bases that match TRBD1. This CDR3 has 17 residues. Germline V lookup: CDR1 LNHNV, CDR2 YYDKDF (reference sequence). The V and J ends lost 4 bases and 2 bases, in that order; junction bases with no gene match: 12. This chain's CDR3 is CATSTGQGLRGQETQYF. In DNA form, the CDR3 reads TGTGCCACCAGCACCGGACAGGGCTTAAGGGGGCAAGAGACCCAGTACTTC. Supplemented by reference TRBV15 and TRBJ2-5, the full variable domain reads DAMVIQNPRYQVTQFGKPVTLSCSQTLNHNVMYWYQQKSSQAPKLLFHYYDKDFNNEADTPDNFQSRRPNTSFCFLDIRSPGLGDTAMYLCATSTGQGLRGQETQYFGPGTRLLVL.

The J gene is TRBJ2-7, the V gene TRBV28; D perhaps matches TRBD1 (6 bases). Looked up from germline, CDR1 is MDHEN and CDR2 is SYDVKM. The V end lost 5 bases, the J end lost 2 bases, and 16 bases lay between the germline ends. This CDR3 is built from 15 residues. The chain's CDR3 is CASSTADRDAYEQYF. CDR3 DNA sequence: TGTGCCAGCAGTACTGCGGACAGAGACGCCTACGAGCAGTACTTC.

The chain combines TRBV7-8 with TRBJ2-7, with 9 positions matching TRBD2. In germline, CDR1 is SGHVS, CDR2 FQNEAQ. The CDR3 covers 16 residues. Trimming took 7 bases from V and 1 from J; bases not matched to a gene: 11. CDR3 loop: CASTPGLAQASYEQYF. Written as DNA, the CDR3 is TGTGCCAGCACCCCTGGACTAGCGCAAGCGTCCTACGAGCAGTACTTC.

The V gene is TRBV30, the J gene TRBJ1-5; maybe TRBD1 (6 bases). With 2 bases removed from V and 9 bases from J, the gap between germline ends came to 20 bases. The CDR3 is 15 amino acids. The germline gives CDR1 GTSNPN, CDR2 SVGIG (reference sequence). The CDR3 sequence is CAWSYFSQGTRPQHF. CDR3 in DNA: TGTGCCTGGAGTTACTTCTCACAGGGAACACGGCCCCAGCATTTT.

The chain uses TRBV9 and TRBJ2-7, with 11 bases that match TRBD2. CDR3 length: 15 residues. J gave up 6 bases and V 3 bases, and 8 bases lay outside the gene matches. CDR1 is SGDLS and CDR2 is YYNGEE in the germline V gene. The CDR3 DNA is TGTGCCAGCAGCGCCCAACTAGCGGGAGTTTCCGAGCAGTACTTC. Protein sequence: CASSAQLAGVSEQYF.

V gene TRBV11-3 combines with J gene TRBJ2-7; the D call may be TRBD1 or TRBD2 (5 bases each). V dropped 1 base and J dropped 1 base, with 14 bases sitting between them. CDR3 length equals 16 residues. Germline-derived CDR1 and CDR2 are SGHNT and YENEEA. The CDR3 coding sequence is TGTGCCAGCAGCTTAGTTGGGACCCTAGGTTCCTACGAGCAGTACTTC. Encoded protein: CASSLVGTLGSYEQYF.

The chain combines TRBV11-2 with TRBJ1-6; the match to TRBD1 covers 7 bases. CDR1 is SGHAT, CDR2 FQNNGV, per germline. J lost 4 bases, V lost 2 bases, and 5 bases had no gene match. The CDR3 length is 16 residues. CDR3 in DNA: TGTGCCAGCAGCTTAAGGGGGGGACAGTATAATTCACCCCTCCACTTT. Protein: CASSLRGGQYNSPLHF.

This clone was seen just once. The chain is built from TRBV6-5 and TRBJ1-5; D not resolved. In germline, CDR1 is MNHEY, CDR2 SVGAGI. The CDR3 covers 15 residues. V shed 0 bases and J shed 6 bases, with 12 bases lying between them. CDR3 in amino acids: CASSYSFGVGQPQHF. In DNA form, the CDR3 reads TGTGCCAGCAGTTACTCTTTCGGGGTAGGTCAGCCCCAGCATTTT.

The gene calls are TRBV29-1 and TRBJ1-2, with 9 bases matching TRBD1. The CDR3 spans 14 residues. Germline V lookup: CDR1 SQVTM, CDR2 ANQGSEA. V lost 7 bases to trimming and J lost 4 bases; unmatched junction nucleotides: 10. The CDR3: CSAAPGQGSYGYTF. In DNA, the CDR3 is TGCAGCGCTGCCCCGGGACAGGGATCCTATGGCTACACCTTC.

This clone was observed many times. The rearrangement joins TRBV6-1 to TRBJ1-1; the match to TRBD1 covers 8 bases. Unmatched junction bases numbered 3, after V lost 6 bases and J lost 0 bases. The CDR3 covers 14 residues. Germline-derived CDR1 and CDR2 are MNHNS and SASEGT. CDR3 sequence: CASRTGAMNTEAFF. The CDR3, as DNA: TGTGCCAGCAGGACAGGGGCTATGAACACTGAAGCTTTCTTT.

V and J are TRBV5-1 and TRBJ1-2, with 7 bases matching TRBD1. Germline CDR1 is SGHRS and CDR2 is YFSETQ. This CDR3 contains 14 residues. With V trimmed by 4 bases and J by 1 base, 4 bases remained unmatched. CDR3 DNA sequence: TGCGCCAGCAGCCAAAACAGGGGTAACTATGGCTACACCTTC. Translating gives CASSQNRGNYGYTF.

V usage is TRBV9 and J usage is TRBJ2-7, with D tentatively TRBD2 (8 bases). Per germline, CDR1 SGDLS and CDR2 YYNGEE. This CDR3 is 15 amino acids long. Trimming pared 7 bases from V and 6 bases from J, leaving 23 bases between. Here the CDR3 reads CASARGGTASGEQYF. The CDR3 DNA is TGTGCCAGCGCCCGCGGGGGGACAGCAAGCGGCGAGCAGTACTTC.